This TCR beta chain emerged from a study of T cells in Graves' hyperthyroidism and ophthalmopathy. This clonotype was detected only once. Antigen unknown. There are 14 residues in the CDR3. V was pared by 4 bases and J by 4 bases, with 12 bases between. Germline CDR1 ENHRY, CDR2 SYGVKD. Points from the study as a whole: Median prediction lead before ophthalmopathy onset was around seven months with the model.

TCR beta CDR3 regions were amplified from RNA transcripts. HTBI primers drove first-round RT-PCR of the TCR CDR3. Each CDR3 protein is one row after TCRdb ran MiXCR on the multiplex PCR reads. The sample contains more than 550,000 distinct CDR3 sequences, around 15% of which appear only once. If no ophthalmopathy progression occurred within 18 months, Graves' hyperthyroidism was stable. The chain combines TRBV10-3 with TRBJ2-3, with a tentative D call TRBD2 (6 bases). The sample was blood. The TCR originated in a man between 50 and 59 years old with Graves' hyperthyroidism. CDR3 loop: CAISGPGLPDTQYF. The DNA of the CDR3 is TGTGCCATCAGTGGGCCGGGACTCCCAGATACGCAGTATTTT.